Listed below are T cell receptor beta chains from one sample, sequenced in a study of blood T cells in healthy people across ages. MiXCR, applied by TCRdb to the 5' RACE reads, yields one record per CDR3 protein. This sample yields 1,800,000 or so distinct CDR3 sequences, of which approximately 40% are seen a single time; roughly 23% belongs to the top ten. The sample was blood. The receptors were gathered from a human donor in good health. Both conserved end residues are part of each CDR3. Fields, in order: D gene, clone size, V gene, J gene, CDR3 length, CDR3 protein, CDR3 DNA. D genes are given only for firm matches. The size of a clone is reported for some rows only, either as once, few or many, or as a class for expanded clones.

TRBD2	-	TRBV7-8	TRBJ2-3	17	CASSLDLAGAPTDTQYF	TGTGCCAGCAGCTTAGACCTAGCGGGCGCTCCCACAGATACGCAGTATTTT
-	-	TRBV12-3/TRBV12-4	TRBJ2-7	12	CACSLSGYEQYF	TGTGCCTGCAGTTTAAGTGGGTACGAGCAGTACTTC
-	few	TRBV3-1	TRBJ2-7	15	CASSQAKASAYEQYF	TGTGCCAGCAGCCAAGCAAAGGCTAGCGCCTACGAGCAGTACTTC
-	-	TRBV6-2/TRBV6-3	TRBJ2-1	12	CARSPLSSEQFF	TGTGCCCGCAGCCCCCTTAGCAGTGAGCAGTTCTTC
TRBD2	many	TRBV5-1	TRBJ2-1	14	CASSFSGDYNEQFF	TGTGCCAGCAGCTTCAGCGGGGACTACAATGAGCAGTTCTTC
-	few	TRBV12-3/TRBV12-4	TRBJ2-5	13	CASSFVTRGEQYF	TGTGCCAGCAGTTTTGTGACTAGGGGGGAGCAGTACTTC
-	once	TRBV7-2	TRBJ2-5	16	CASSLGPLARGKTQYF	TGTGCCAGCAGCTTAGGTCCTTTGGCCAGGGGAAAGACCCAGTACTTC
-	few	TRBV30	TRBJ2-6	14	CAWSSGSGANVLTF	TGTGCCTGGAGTTCGGGGAGCGGGGCCAACGTCCTGACTTTC
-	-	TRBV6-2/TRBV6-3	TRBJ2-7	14	CASRYNLEGYERYF	TGTGCCAGCAGGTACAATCTAGAAGGGTACGAGCGGTACTTC
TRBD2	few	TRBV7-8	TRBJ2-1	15	CASSTQAGGHNEQFF	TGTGCCAGCAGCACCCAAGCGGGGGGGCACAATGAGCAGTTCTTC
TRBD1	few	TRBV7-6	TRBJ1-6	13	CASSPGGESSLHF	TGTGCCAGCTCCCCAGGGGGGGAGTCGTCCCTCCACTTT
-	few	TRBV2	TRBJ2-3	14	CASKKEQNTDTQYF	TGTGCCAGCAAGAAGGAGCAAAACACAGATACGCAGTATTTT
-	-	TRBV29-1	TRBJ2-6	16	CSVEAAEYSGANVLTF	TGCAGCGTTGAGGCAGCGGAGTACTCTGGGGCCAACGTCCTGACTTTC